What follows is one T cell receptor (beta chain) and its context. No antigen is known for it. Its ends do not fully match the called genes, so a read error is possible. Germline values: CDR1 SGHVS, CDR2 FQNEAQ. The CDR3 has 14 residues. This specimen comes from a study of OX40 agonist ivuxolimab in advanced cancers. Whole-study findings and limits: Blood T cells, both CD4+ and CD8+, expanded clonally by week 6 at 0.1 to 3.0 mg/kg.

Generated by immunoSEQ multiplex PCR, the TCRdb table keeps only in-frame clones and is missing some. The table records about 52,000 clones, roughly 93% of them present only once. This chain joins TRBV7-8 and TRBJ2-7; the match to TRBD2 covers 10 bases. The sample consisted of CD4+ or CD8+ T cells sorted from blood, taken in a trial of the OX40 agonist ivuxolimab. The TCR was taken from an adult with an advanced solid tumor such as melanoma, head and neck, liver or kidney cancer. The DNA of the CDR3 is TGTGCCAGCAACTTAGGGCTAGCGGGAGACGAGCAGTACTTC. It translates to CASNLGLAGDEQYF.